One and the same sample provided the 21 T cell receptor beta chains below, sequenced in a study of cytomegalovirus exposure and HLA in healthy donors. The PCR contained 60 Vbeta and 13 Jbeta primers. Generated by immunoSEQ multiplex PCR, the TCRdb table keeps only in-frame clones and is missing some. Of around 150,000 clones listed, around 80% are singletons. Sequences were obtained from PBMCs. The receptor set was obtained from a man aged 35-49 years in good health and CMV-seropositive.

The genes are TRBV7-9 and TRBJ1-4; 9 positions match TRBD1. Looked up from germline, CDR1 is SEHNR and CDR2 is FQNEAQ (reference sequence). The CDR3 runs 14 residues. With V trimmed by 3 bases and J by 5 bases, 1 base remained unmatched. For the CDR3, the DNA is TGTGCCAGCAGCTTTGGGACAGGGAATGAAAAACTGTTTTTT. Its protein product is CASSFGTGNEKLFF. The full variable domain, its missing parts supplied by reference TRBV7-9 and TRBJ1-4, is DTGVSQNPRHKITKRGQNVTFRCDPISEHNRLYWYRQTLGQGPEFLTYFQNEAQLEKSRLLSDRFSAERPKGSFSTLEIQRTEQGDSAMYLCASSFGTGNEKLFFGSGTQLSVL.

V gene TRBV28 combines with J gene TRBJ1-2; 11 bases match TRBD1. CDR3 length: 15 residues. The germline gives CDR1 MDHEN, CDR2 SYDVKM. The junction had 6 bases not matched to a gene; V was cut back by 8 bases and J by 1 base. CDR3: CASSGTGGFNYGYTF. In DNA, the CDR3 is TGTGCCAGCTCCGGGACAGGGGGATTTAACTATGGCTACACCTTC.

A single count supports this clone. This chain joins TRBV27 and TRBJ2-5; 7 bases are a match to TRBD1. The junction had 3 bases not matched to a gene; V was cut back by 3 bases and J by 2 bases. From germline, CDR1 is MNHEY and CDR2 SMNVEV (reference sequence). This CDR3 contains 14 residues. As DNA, the CDR3 is TGTGCCAGCAGTTTCCGGGGACAGCAAGAGACCCAGTACTTC. Its protein is CASSFRGQQETQYF.

This clone has more than one count but fewer than ten. This chain links TRBV5-6 with TRBJ1-1, with D unclear. The CDR3 is 12 amino acids. CDR1 is SGHDT, CDR2 YYEEEE, per germline. Trimming took off 2 bases at V and 1 base at J, with 3 bases between the two ends. The chain's CDR3 is CASSFRNTEAFF. The CDR3 bases are TGTGCCAGCAGCTTTAGGAACACTGAAGCTTTCTTT.

The V and J genes are TRBV11-2 and TRBJ2-7, with TRBD2 matching over 8 bases. The CDR3 sequence is 15 residues long. Germline CDR1 is SGHAT and CDR2 is FQNNGV. The J segment lost 2 bases and the V segment lost 5 bases, leaving 8 bases of the junction unmatched. The CDR3 DNA reads TGTGCCAGCAGCAGGACCGGGGGGGGGCCCTACGAGCAGTACTTC. Its translation: CASSRTGGGPYEQYF.

This clone was detected only once. The chain recombines TRBV5-1 with TRBJ1-6; 7 bases are a match to TRBD1. The CDR3 extends over 17 amino acids. Germline lookup yields CDR1 SGHRS and CDR2 YFSETQ. The ends lost 0 bases at V and 2 bases at J; junction bases unmatched: 5. The CDR3 spells CASSLGTGVTYNSPLHF. The CDR3 coding sequence is TGCGCCAGCAGCTTGGGGACAGGTGTGACCTATAATTCACCCCTCCACTTT. The full variable domain, completed using reference TRBV5-1 and TRBJ1-6, is KAGVTQTPRYLIKTRGQQVTLSCSPISGHRSVSWYQQTPGQGLQFLFEYFSETQRNKGNFPGRFSGRQFSNSRSEMNVSTLELGDSALYLCASSLGTGVTYNSPLHFGNGTRLTVT.

The chain links TRBV18 to TRBJ2-3; D unresolved. Germline assignment: CDR1 KGHSH and CDR2 LQKENI. The CDR3 contains 14 residues. V shed 2 bases and J shed 6 bases, with 12 bases lying between them. CDR3 region: CASSPDSPTDTQYF. CDR3 DNA sequence: TGTGCCAGCTCACCAGACTCACCTACCGATACGCAGTATTTT.

The gene calls are TRBV5-1 and TRBJ2-5, with D perhaps matching TRBD2 (5 bases). The V and J ends lost 5 bases and 1 base respectively, with 9 bases between them. The CDR3 loop spans 13 amino acids. Per the germline V gene, CDR1 is SGHRS and CDR2 is YFSETQ. The CDR3 nucleotides read TGCGCCAGCAGTTGGGGAGCCCAAGAGACCCAGTACTTC. This sequence encodes CASSWGAQETQYF.

Details on this clone: The junction and the germline gene differ at one end; a read error may be behind it. V is TRBV7-8 and J is TRBJ2-3, with 8 nucleotides matching TRBD2. CDR1 and CDR2 (germline): SGHVS, FQNEAQ. The CDR3 consists of 14 residues. CDR3 in amino acids: CASSLAGGARSQYF. The CDR3 region has the DNA TGTGCCAGCAGCCTAGCGGGCGGGGCCCGTTCGCAGTATTTT.

This clone occurred once. This chain joins TRBV19 and TRBJ2-3; D not certain. Trimming removed 7 bases at V and 2 bases at J, with 10 bases between. The germline CDR1 and CDR2 sequences are LNHDA and SQIVND (reference sequence). The CDR3 loop spans 13 amino acids. CDR3 residues: CASTSGATDTQYF. In nucleotides, the CDR3 is TGTGCCAGTACTAGTGGAGCCACAGATACGCAGTATTTT.

The chain links TRBV27 to TRBJ2-3; a weak D match, TRBD2 (7 bases). V lost 7 bases and J lost 2, with 16 bases in between. CDR1 is MNHEY and CDR2 is SMNVEV in the germline V gene (reference sequence). This CDR3 spans 15 amino acids. The CDR3 nucleotides read TGTGCCAGCAACCTAGGGGGGGGCAACACAGATACGCAGTATTTT. The encoded protein is CASNLGGGNTDTQYF.

The rearrangement uses TRBV29-1 and TRBJ1-1; D call uncertain. Germline assignment: CDR1 SQVTM and CDR2 ANQGSEA. V was cut by 7 bases and J by 5 bases, with 8 bases left in between. The CDR3 extends over 10 amino acids. The CDR3 region is CSAAGTEAFF. The CDR3 DNA sequence: TGCAGCGCAGCGGGAACTGAAGCTTTCTTT.

This rearrangement joins TRBV2 to TRBJ1-5; the match to TRBD1 covers 7 bases. With 6 bases clipped from V and 5 bases from J, the junction kept 13 bases outside the gene matches. Germline V gives CDR1 SNHLY, CDR2 FYNNEI. This CDR3 is 16 amino acids long. As DNA, the CDR3 is TGTGCCAGCAGCCTAGGGGGCAGGGCTGATTATCAGCCCCAGCATTTT. Protein product: CASSLGGRADYQPQHF.

The rearrangement links TRBV6-5 to TRBJ2-1, with TRBD2 as a possible D gene (6 bases). Germline V gene sequence: CDR1 MNHEY, CDR2 SVGAGI. V was pared by 0 bases and J by 6 bases, with 12 bases between. This CDR3 contains 15 residues. The CDR3 nucleotides read TGTGCCAGCAGTTACTCCGGGAGCTACTCCAATGAGCAGTTCTTC. As protein: CASSYSGSYSNEQFF.

V usage is TRBV6-5 and J usage is TRBJ1-6; TRBD1 is a possible D gene (6 bases). Looked up from germline, CDR1 is MNHEY and CDR2 is SVGAGI. This CDR3 region has 15 residues. Deletions cut 2 bases from V and 9 bases from J, with 14 bases between. The CDR3 loop is CASSYGDNSGSPLHF. The CDR3 bases are TGTGCCAGCAGTTACGGGGACAACTCGGGTTCACCCCTCCACTTT.

Only a few counts were recorded for this clone. The V gene is TRBV29-1, the J gene TRBJ1-1; 7 bases map to TRBD1. The J segment lost 0 bases and the V segment lost 4 bases, leaving 2 bases of the junction unmatched. CDR3 length: 13 amino acids. Germline values: CDR1 SQVTM, CDR2 ANQGSEA. Written as DNA, the CDR3 is TGCAGCGTTGTGGGGACAGTGAACACTGAAGCTTTCTTT. This encodes CSVVGTVNTEAFF. Full variable domain (missing parts from reference TRBV29-1 and TRBJ1-1): SAVISQKPSRDICQRGTSLTIQCQVDSQVTMMFWYRQQPGQSLTLIATANQGSEATYESGFVIDKFPISRPNLTFSTLTVSNMSPEDSSIYLCSVVGTVNTEAFFGQGTRLTVV.

Concerning this clone: The junction departs from germline at one end; a sequencing error may be responsible. The chain is built from TRBV7-7 and TRBJ2-1, with 7 bases identical to TRBD2. Germline V gene sequence: CDR1 SSHAT, CDR2 FNYEAQ (reference sequence). The CDR3 contains 13 residues. The CDR3 nucleotides are TGTGCTAGCAGCTTCGGGGAGGGGTATGAGCAGTTCTTC. This gives the protein CASSFGEGYEQFF.

The rearrangement uses TRBV11-2 and TRBJ1-6; weak D call: TRBD1 (6 bases). The CDR3 is 18 residues long. Trimming removed 1 base at V and 2 bases at J, with 15 bases between. CDR1 SGHAT and CDR2 FQNNGV come from the germline V gene. This CDR3 is CASSLGTGGGTYNSPLHF. The CDR3 DNA is TGTGCCAGCAGCTTAGGTACGGGGGGCGGAACCTATAATTCACCCCTCCACTTT.

This clone has more than one count but fewer than ten. V is TRBV2 and J is TRBJ1-5, with D tentatively TRBD1 (6 bases). The CDR3 is made up of 14 amino acids. V shed 10 bases and J shed 5 bases, with 18 bases lying between them. Germline CDR1 SNHLY, CDR2 FYNNEI. The CDR3 DNA follows: TGTGCCACCTCGAGGGGGGGTTTTGATCAGCCCCAGCATTTT. It is translated as CATSRGGFDQPQHF.

CDR3 in DNA: TGTGCCAGTCGTCCCTGGTCGAGCACTGAAGCTTTCTTT. Protein product: CASRPWSSTEAFF. This chain joins TRBV19 and TRBJ1-1; unclear D gene. Germline V gives CDR1 LNHDA, CDR2 SQIVND (reference sequence). The V end lost 8 bases, the J end lost 4 bases, and 14 bases lay between the germline ends. The CDR3 is 13 residues long.

The J gene is TRBJ2-7, the V gene TRBV7-8; TRBD2 aligns across 13 bases. V lost 1 base to trimming and J lost 3 bases; unmatched junction nucleotides: 0. There are 15 residues in the CDR3. Germline CDR1 SGHVS, CDR2 FQNEAQ. CDR3 sequence (DNA): TGTGCCAGCAGCTTAGGGACTAGCGGGGGCTACGAGCAGTACTTC. It yields the protein CASSLGTSGGYEQYF.